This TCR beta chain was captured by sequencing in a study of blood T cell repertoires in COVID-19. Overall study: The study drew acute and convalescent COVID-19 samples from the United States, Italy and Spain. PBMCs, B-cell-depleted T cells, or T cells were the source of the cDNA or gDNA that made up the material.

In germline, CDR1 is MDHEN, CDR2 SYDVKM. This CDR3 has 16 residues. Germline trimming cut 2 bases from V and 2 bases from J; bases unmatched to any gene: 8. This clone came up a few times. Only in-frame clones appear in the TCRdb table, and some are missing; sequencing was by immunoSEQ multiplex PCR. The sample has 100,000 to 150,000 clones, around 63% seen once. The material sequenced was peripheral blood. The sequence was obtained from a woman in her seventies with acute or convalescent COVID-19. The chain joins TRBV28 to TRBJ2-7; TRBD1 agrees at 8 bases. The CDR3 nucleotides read TGTGCCAGCAGTTTAGATACGGGACAGGTCCCCTACGAGCAGTACTTC. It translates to CASSLDTGQVPYEQYF.